This T cell receptor (beta chain) was recovered during a study of TIL therapy for anti-PD-1-resistant metastatic lung cancer. On the study more broadly: Patients then received nivolumab; progressors got lymphodepletion, TIL and IL-2. Most patients had lung adenocarcinoma.

Sequencing used immunoSEQ v3. The repertoire was sequenced with immunoSEQ multiplex PCR; TCRdb's copy has only in-frame clones and lacks some. The table lists about 50,000 clones, roughly 85% of them singletons. Points from the study as a whole: The cohort had more treatment-naive, never-smoker and oncogene-addicted patients than typical.

In regard to this clone: Antigen specificity is unknown.

Noted time point: pre-treatment sample, taken before nivolumab and TIL therapy. The source material was blood, sampled at baseline. This clonotype originated in a woman aged 30 to 85 with non-small cell lung cancer.

The CDR3 coding sequence is TGTGCCAGCAGGGTCGGGGAAGGGGGAAACTATGGCTACACCTTC. The encoded protein is CASRVGEGGNYGYTF. The V call is TRBV6-1, the J call TRBJ1-2; maybe TRBD1 (6 bases). The CDR3 has 15 residues. Germline CDR1 and CDR2: MNHNS and SASEGT. The V and J ends lost 6 bases and 2 bases respectively, with 16 bases between them.